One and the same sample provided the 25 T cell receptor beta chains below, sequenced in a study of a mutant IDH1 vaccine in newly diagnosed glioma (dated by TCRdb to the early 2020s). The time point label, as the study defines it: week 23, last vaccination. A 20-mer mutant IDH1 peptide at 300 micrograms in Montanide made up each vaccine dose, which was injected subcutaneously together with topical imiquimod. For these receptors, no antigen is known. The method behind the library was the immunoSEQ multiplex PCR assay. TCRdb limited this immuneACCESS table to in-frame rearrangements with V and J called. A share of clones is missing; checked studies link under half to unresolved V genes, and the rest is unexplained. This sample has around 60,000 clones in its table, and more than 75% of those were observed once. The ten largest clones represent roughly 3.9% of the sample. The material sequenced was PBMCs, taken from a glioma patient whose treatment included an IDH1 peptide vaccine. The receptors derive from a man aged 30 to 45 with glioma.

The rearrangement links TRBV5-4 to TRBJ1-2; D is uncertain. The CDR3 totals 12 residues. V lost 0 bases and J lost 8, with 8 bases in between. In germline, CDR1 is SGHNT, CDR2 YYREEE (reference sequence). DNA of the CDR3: TGTGCCAGCAGCTTGGATGCATTAGGCTACACCTTC. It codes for CASSLDALGYTF. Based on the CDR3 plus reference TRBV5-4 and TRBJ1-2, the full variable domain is ETGVTQSPTHLIKTRGQQVTLRCSSQSGHNTVSWYQQALGQGPQFIFQYYREEENGRGNFPPRFSGLQFPNYSSELNVNALELDDSALYLCASSLDALGYTFGSGTRLTVV.

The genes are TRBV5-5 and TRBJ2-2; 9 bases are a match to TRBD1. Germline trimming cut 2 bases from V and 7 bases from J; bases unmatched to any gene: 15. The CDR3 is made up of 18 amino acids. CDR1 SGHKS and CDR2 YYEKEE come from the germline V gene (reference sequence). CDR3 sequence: CASSFPMRGTGRIGELFF. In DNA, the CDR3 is TGTGCCAGCAGCTTCCCCATGAGGGGGACAGGGAGGATCGGGGAGCTGTTTTTT.

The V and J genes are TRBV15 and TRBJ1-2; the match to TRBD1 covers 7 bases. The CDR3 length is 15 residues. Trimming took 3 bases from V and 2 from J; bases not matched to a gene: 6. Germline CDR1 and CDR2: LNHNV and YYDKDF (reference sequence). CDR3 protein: CATSSEGQSNYGYTF. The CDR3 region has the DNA TGTGCCACCAGCAGTGAGGGACAGTCAAACTATGGCTACACCTTC.

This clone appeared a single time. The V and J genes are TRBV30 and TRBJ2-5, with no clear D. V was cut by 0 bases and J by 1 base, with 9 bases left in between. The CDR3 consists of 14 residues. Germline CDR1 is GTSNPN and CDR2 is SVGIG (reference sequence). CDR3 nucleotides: TGTGCCTGGAGTGTCGGTTGGGGCCAAGAGACCCAGTACTTC. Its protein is CAWSVGWGQETQYF.

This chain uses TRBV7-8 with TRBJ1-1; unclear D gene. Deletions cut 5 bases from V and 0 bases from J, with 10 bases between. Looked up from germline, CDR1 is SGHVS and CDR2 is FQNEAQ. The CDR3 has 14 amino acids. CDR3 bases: TGTGCCAGCAGCCAGCAAGGTATGAACACTGAAGCTTTCTTT. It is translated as CASSQQGMNTEAFF. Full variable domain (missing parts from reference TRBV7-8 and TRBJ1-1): GAGVSQSPRYKVAKRGQDVALRCDPISGHVSLFWYQQALGQGPEFLTYFQNEAQLDKSGLPSDRFFAERPEGSVSTLKIQRTQQEDSAVYLCASSQQGMNTEAFFGQGTRLTVV.

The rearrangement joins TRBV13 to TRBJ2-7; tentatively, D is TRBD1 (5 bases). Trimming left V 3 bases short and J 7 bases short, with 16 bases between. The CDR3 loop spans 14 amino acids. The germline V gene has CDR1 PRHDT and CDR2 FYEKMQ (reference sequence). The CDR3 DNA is TGTGCCAGCAGCTTGAGACAGTCTACGATTGAGCAGTACTTC. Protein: CASSLRQSTIEQYF.

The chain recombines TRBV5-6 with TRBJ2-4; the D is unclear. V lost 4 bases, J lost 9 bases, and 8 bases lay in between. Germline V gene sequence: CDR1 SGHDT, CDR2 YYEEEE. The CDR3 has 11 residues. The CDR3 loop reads CASSASRIQYF. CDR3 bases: TGTGCCAGCAGCGCATCTCGCATTCAGTACTTC.

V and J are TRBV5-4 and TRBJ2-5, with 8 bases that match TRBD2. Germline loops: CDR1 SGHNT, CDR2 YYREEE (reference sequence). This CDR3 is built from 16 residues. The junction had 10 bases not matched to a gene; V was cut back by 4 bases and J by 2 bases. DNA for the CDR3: TGTGCCAGCAGCCCGAGCGGGGGCCTTAAACAAGAGACCCAGTACTTC. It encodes CASSPSGGLKQETQYF.

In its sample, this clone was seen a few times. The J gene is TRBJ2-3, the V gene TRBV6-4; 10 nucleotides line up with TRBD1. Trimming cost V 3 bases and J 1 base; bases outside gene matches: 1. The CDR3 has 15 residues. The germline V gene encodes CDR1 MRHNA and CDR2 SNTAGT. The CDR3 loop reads CASSEGTGGTDTQYF. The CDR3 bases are TGTGCCAGCAGTGAAGGGACAGGGGGCACAGATACGCAGTATTTT.

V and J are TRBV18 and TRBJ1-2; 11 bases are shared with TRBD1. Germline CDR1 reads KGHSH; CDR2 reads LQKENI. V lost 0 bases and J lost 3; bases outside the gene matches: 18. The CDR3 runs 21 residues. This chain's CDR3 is CASSPPSFLRDRGNGDYGYTF. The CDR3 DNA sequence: TGTGCCAGCTCACCACCTTCTTTCCTCCGGGACAGGGGGAATGGGGACTATGGCTACACCTTC.

CDR3 in DNA: TGTGCCAGCAGTGATTGGGCATTTGTCCAGAGCGGGGGACCTCCCAATACGCAGTATTTT. Translated: CASSDWAFVQSGGPPNTQYF. The V gene is TRBV6-1, the J gene TRBJ2-3, with 8 bases lining up with TRBD2. Germline CDR1 is MNHNS and CDR2 is SASEGT. V lost 3 bases to trimming and J lost 7 bases; unmatched junction nucleotides: 24. The CDR3 is 20 residues long.

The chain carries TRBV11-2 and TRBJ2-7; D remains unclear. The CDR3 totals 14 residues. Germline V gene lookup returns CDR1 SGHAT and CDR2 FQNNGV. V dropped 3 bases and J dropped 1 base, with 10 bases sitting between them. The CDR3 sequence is CASSFSRSSYEQYF. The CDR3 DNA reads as TGTGCCAGCAGCTTCAGTAGATCTTCCTACGAGCAGTACTTC. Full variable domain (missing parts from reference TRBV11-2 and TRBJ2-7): EAGVAQSPRYKIIEKRQSVAFWCNPISGHATLYWYQQILGQGPKLLIQFQNNGVVDDSQLPKDRFSAERLKGVDSTLKIQPAKLEDSAVYLCASSFSRSSYEQYFGPGTRLTVT.

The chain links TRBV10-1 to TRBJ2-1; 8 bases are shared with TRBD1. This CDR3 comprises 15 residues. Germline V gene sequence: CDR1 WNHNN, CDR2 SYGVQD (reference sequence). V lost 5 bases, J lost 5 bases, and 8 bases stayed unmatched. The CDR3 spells CASSQGAVPNNEQFF. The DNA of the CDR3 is TGCGCCAGCAGTCAGGGGGCTGTCCCCAACAATGAGCAGTTCTTC.

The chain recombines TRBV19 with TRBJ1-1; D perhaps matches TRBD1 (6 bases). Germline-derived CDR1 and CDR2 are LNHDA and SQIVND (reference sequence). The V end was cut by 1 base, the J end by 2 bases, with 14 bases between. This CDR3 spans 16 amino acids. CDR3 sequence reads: CASSIVAGRGNTEAFF. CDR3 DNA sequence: TGTGCCAGTAGTATAGTAGCGGGCAGGGGCAACACTGAAGCTTTCTTT.

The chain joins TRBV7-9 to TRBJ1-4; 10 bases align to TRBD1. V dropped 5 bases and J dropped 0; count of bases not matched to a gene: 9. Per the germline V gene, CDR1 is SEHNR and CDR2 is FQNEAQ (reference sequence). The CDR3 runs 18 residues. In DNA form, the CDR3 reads TGTGCCAGCAGCGCCGGGACAGGGGTCGGGGCAACTAATGAAAAACTGTTTTTT. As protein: CASSAGTGVGATNEKLFF.

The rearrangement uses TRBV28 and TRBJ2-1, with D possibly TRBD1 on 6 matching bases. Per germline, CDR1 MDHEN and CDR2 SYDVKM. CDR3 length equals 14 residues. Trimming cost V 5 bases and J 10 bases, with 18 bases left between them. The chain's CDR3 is CASSPPVTGPEQFF. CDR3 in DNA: TGTGCCAGCAGTCCCCCCGTGACAGGCCCAGAGCAGTTCTTC.

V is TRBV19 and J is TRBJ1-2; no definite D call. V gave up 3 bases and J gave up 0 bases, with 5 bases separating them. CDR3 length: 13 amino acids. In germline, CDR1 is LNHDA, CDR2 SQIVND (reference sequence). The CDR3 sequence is CASSIHANYGYTF. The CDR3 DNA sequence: TGTGCCAGTAGTATTCACGCTAACTATGGCTACACCTTC. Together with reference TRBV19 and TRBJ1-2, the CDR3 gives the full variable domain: DGGITQSPKYLFRKEGQNVTLSCEQNLNHDAMYWYRQDPGQGLRLIYYSQIVNDFQKGDIAEGYSVSREKKESFPLTVTSAQKNPTAFYLCASSIHANYGYTFGSGTRLTVV.

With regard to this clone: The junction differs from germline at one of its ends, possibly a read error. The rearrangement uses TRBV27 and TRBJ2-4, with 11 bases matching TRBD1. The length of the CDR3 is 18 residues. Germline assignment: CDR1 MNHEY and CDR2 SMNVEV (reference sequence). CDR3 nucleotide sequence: TGTGCCAGCAGTCTATCCCCTGGGACAGGGGGACCGCAAAACATTCAGTACTTC. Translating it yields CASSLSPGTGGPQNIQYF.

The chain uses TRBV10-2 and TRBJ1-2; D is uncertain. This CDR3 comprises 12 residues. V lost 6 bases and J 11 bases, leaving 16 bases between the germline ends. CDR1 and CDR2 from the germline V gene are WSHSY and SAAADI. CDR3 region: CASSGVEGSYTF. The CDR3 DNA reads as TGCGCCAGCAGCGGTGTGGAAGGGAGTTACACCTTC.

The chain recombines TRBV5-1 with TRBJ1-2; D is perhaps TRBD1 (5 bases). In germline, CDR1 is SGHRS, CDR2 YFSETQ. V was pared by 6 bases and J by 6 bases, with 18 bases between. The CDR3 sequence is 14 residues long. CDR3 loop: CASTVEGPYDGYTF. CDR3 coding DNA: TGCGCCAGCACAGTGGAGGGGCCCTACGATGGCTACACCTTC.

The CDR3 nucleotides are TGTGCCAGCAGTGAATACCAGACTCCCAATAATTCACCCCTCCACTTT. Translating gives CASSEYQTPNNSPLHF. The rearrangement links TRBV25-1 to TRBJ1-6; no definite D call. Germline V gene sequence: CDR1 MGHDK, CDR2 SYGVNS. The CDR3 consists of 16 residues. Trimming left V 0 bases short and J 5 bases short, with 11 bases between.

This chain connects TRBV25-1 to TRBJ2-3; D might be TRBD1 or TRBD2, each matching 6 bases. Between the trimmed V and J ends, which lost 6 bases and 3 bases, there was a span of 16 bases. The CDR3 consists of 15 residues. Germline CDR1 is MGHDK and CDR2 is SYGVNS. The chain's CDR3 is CASSIRGEKTDTQYF. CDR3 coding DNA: TGTGCCAGCAGCATTAGGGGGGAGAAAACAGATACGCAGTATTTT. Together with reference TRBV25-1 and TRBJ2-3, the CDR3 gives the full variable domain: EADIYQTPRYLVIGTGKKITLECSQTMGHDKMYWYQQDPGMELHLIHYSYGVNSTEKGDLSSESTVSRIRTEHFPLTLESARPSHTSQYLCASSIRGEKTDTQYFGPGTRLTVL.

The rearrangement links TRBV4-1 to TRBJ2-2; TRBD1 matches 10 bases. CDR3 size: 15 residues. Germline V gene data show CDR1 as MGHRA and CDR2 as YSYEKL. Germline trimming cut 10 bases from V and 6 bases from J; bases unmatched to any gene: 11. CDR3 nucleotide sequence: TGCGCCACAAAAGGGGGGACAGGGGTCCCCGGGGAGCTGTTTTTT. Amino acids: CATKGGTGVPGELFF.

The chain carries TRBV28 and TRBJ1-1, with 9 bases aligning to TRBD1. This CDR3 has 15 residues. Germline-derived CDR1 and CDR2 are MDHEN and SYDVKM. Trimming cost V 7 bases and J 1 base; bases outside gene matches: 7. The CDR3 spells CASTPGQGRNTEAFF. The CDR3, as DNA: TGTGCCAGCACTCCGGGACAGGGTAGGAACACTGAAGCTTTCTTT.

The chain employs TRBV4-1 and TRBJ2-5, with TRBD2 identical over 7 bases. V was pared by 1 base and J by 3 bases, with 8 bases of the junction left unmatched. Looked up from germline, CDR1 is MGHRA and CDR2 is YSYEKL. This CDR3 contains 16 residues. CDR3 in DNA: TGCGCCAGCAGCCAAGTTGCCGGGGGAGGGGAAGAGACCCAGTACTTC. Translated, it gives CASSQVAGGGEETQYF.